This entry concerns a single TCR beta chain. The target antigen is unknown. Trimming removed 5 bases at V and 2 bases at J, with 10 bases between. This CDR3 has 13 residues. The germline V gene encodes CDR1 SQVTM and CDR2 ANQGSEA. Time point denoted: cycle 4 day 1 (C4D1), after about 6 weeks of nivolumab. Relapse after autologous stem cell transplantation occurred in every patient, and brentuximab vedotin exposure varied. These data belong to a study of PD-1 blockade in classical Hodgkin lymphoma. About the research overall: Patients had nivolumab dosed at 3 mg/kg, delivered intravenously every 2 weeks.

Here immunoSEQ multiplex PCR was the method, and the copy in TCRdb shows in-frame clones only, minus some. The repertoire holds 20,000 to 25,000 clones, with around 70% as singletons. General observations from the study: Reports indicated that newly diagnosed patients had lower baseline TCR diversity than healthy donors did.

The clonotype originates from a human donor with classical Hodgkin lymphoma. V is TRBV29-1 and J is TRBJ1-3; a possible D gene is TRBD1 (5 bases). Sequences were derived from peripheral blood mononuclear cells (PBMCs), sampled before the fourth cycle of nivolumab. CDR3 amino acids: CSVQGVTGNTIYF. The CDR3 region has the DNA TGCAGCGTTCAGGGCGTCACTGGAAACACCATATATTTT.